This paragraph covers one T cell receptor beta chain sequence. The sample is drawn from a study of control samples from healthy donors and cancer patients. Here immunoSEQ multiplex PCR was the method, and the copy in TCRdb shows in-frame clones only, minus some. The repertoire holds 150,000 to 200,000 clones, with about 92% as singletons. This TCR was sampled from a man aged 25-45 years in good health. The sample consisted of blood.

DNA for the CDR3: TGTGCCAGTAGTACCCAGACAGGGGGCACTGAAGCTTTCTTT. It encodes CASSTQTGGTEAFF. The J gene is TRBJ1-1, the V gene TRBV19, with 9 bases lining up with TRBD1. V dropped 4 bases and J dropped 4; count of bases not matched to a gene: 4. The CDR3 is 14 amino acids. CDR1 LNHDA and CDR2 SQIVND come from the germline V gene (reference sequence).